The TCR beta chain under discussion was sequenced for a study of beta chain features in type 1 diabetes. Whole-study findings and limits: Shortening that was moderate but significant affected the TCRB CDR3s of Type 1 diabetes patients in all four CD4+ subsets.

The V and J ends lost 4 bases and 8 bases respectively, with 18 bases between them. This CDR3 comprises 14 residues. CDR1 is SGDLS, CDR2 YYNGEE, per germline. Since all of the isolated RNA was reverse transcribed, expressed TCRB transcripts were what got sequenced. Generated by immunoSEQ multiplex PCR, the TCRdb table keeps only in-frame clones and is missing some. This table has 250,000 to 300,000 clones, around 22% appearing once. Concerning this clone itself: As yet, its antigen is unknown.

The receptor's source is a young woman with type 1 diabetes. Sequencing used naive CD4+ T cells from blood. V is TRBV9 and J is TRBJ1-2; unclear D gene. CDR3 nucleotide sequence: TGTGCCAGCAGCCTCGGGGTAGGCCTTAGAGGCTACACCTTC. It is translated as CASSLGVGLRGYTF. Full variable domain (outside the CDR3, taken from reference TRBV9 and TRBJ1-2): DSGVTQTPKHLITATGQRVTLRCSPRSGDLSVYWYQQSLDQGLQFLIQYYNGEERAKGNILERFSAQQFPDLHSELNLSSLELGDSALYFCASSLGVGLRGYTFGSGTRLTVV.